The subject of this entry is one T cell receptor (beta chain). This table comes from immunoSEQ multiplex PCR, and its TCRdb copy is limited to in-frame clones, with some not included. The data show tens of thousands of clones, over 80% seen once. These data originate in a study of blood T cell repertoires in COVID-19. Germline V gene sequence: CDR1 LGHNT, CDR2 FRNRAP. With 1 base clipped from V and 9 bases from J, the junction kept 9 bases outside the gene matches. This CDR3 spans 16 amino acids. The sequencing input was peripheral blood. The clonotype originates from a woman older than 75 with active COVID-19. The V gene is TRBV12-5, the J gene TRBJ2-1; 10 bases match TRBD2. CDR3 in amino acids: CASGLGPGTSEGEQFF. CDR3 bases: TGTGCTAGTGGTTTGGGCCCCGGGACTAGCGAAGGTGAGCAGTTCTTC.